These T cell receptor beta chains were read from a single sample in a study of blood T cell repertoires in COVID-19. Produced via immunoSEQ multiplex PCR; TCRdb's table is partial and in-frame only. The sample holds some 68,000 clones, 90% seen once. Source material: peripheral blood. These TCRs come from a man between 50 and 59 years old with COVID-19, enrolled during active disease. The CDR3 runs from the conserved cysteine through the conserved F or W. A D gene is named only where the DNA matches it firmly. Rows give clone size only sometimes, using once, few, many, or a class for an expanded clone.

size,J,V,D,CDR3,DNA
.,TRBJ1-4,TRBV29-1,.,CSVGGGGGEKLFF,TGCAGCGTTGGGGGAGGAGGAGGTGAAAAACTGTTTTTT
.,TRBJ2-2,TRBV10-3,TRBD2,CAISATSGRSGTGELFF,TGTGCCATCAGCGCGACTAGCGGGAGATCGGGCACCGGGGAGCTGTTTTTT
.,TRBJ2-7,TRBV2,TRBD1,CASRFQGDYDEQYF,TGTGCCAGCAGGTTCCAGGGGGATTACGACGAGCAGTACTTC
.,TRBJ2-3,TRBV29-1,.,CSVDWAERTDTQYF,TGCAGCGTTGATTGGGCGGAGCGGACAGATACGCAGTATTTT
.,TRBJ1-5,TRBV19,TRBD1,CASSWTGRDQPQHF,TGTGCCAGTAGTTGGACAGGGAGAGATCAGCCCCAGCATTTT
.,TRBJ2-3,TRBV9,.,CASSVYARVADTQYF,TGTGCCAGCAGCGTTTACGCCAGGGTGGCAGATACGCAGTATTTT
.,TRBJ2-2,TRBV6-2/TRBV6-3,.,CASSYTSTSRNTGELFF,TGTGCCAGCAGTTACACCTCAACTAGCAGGAACACCGGGGAGCTGTTTTTT
once,TRBJ2-1,TRBV5-1,.,CASSPIRDYSSHEQFF,TGCGCCAGCAGCCCCATCCGTGACTACTCTTCCCATGAGCAGTTCTTC
.,TRBJ2-3,TRBV27,TRBD1,CASTDRVIADTQYF,TGTGCCAGCACCGACAGGGTAATTGCAGATACGCAGTATTTT
.,TRBJ2-1,TRBV18,.,CASSPAGYSYNEQFF,TGTGCCAGCTCACCTGCAGGATATTCCTACAATGAGCAGTTCTTC
.,TRBJ2-3,TRBV5-1,.,CASSFQGTHTGDTQYF,TGCGCCAGCAGCTTCCAAGGTACACACACAGGAGATACGCAGTATTTT
.,TRBJ1-1,TRBV7-9,.,CASSWGLGTEAFF,TGTGCCAGCAGCTGGGGCCTCGGGACTGAAGCTTTCTTT
medium-sized,TRBJ2-7,TRBV7-2,TRBD2,CASSPGLAGPSYEQYF,TGTGCCAGCAGCCCGGGACTAGCGGGCCCCTCCTACGAGCAGTACTTC
.,TRBJ2-2,TRBV13,TRBD1,CASSLGTGARPRAGELFF,TGTGCCAGCAGCTTAGGGACAGGGGCTCGTCCGAGAGCCGGGGAGCTGTTTTTT
.,TRBJ1-2,TRBV5-1,.,CASSRGRGAQDGYTF,TGCGCCAGCAGCCGTGGCCGGGGGGCGCAGGATGGCTACACCTTC
.,TRBJ1-4,TRBV10-3,.,CAITETQGEKLFF,TGTGCCATCACTGAGACACAGGGTGAAAAACTGTTTTTT
.,TRBJ1-2,TRBV3-1/TRBV3-2,TRBD1,CASSQGQGFGYTF,TGTGCCAGCAGCCAGGGACAGGGGTTTGGCTACACCTTC
once,TRBJ2-2,TRBV5-6,.,CASSLSGTGELFF,TGTGCCAGCAGCTTATCGGGGACCGGGGAGCTGTTTTTT
.,TRBJ2-7,TRBV5-4,.,CASSLDRYEQYF,TGTGCCAGCAGCTTGGACCGGTACGAGCAGTACTTC
.,TRBJ1-2,TRBV10-3,.,CAISESKAGPGGYTF,TGTGCCATCAGTGAGTCGAAGGCAGGTCCGGGGGGCTACACCTTC
.,TRBJ2-7,TRBV5-4,.,CASSSTLAARPYEQYF,TGTGCCAGCAGCTCCACCTTAGCTGCCCGACCCTACGAGCAGTACTTC
.,TRBJ1-1,TRBV13,TRBD1,CASSLGGQGNTEAFF,TGTGCCAGCAGCTTAGGTGGACAGGGGAACACTGAAGCTTTCTTT
.,TRBJ1-2,TRBV9,.,CASSRDYGYTF,TGTGCCAGCAGCCGTGACTATGGCTACACCTTC
once,TRBJ1-5,TRBV6-6,TRBD1,CASSRQGKSNQPQHF,TGTGCCAGCAGCAGACAGGGGAAGAGCAATCAGCCCCAGCATTTT
.,TRBJ2-1,TRBV6-2/TRBV6-3,.,CASSYLLTWSSSYNEQFF,TGTGCCAGCAGTTACTTATTGACTTGGTCGAGCTCCTACAATGAGCAGTTCTTC
once,TRBJ2-6,TRBV19,.,CASSMGRRSGANVLTF,TGTGCCAGTAGTATGGGGCGACGGTCTGGGGCCAACGTCCTGACTTTC
.,TRBJ2-1,TRBV13,TRBD2,CASSSHLGGREDEQFF,TGTGCCAGCAGCTCACACCTGGGCGGTCGGGAGGATGAGCAGTTCTTC